This T cell receptor (beta chain) emerged from a study of T cell responses to AZD1222 COVID-19 vaccine. Study at large: Pooling covered second doses at about 4 or about 12 weeks.

About this clone itself: Its specificity is unknown.

Trimming pared 6 bases from V and 7 bases from J, leaving 12 bases between. Germline values: CDR1 SQVTM, CDR2 ANQGSEA. CDR3 length: 12 residues. Findings and limits, study-wide: Repertoire sampling was restricted to post-peak T cell response timepoints. The sample set comprised mostly white British donors with more females, and clonal diversity was possibly underestimated. Epitopes outside B.1.351 and B.1.1.7 mutated regions reportedly drew nearly half of spike TCRs.

Only in-frame clones appear in the TCRdb table, and some are missing; sequencing was by immunoSEQ multiplex PCR. The sample has roughly 55,000 clones, roughly nine tenths seen once. Sequencing was performed on peripheral blood, taken on day 0 of AZD1222 vaccination. The chain links TRBV29-1 to TRBJ2-2; D ambiguous. This clonotype originated in an adult in good health. CDR3 sequence reads: CSVATLRGELFF. CDR3 in DNA: TGCAGCGTAGCGACCTTGCGCGGGGAGCTGTTTTTT.